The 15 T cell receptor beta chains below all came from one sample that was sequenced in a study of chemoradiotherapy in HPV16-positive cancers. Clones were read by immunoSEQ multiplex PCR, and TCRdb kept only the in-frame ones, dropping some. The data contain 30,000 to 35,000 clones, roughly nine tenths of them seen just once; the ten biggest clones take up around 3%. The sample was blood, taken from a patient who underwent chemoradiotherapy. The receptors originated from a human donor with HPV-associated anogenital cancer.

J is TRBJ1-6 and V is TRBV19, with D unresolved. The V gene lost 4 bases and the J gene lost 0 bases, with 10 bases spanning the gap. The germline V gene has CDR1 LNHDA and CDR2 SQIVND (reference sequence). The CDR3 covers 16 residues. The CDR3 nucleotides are TGTGCCAGTAGTACCCTCGGAGGCTCCTATAATTCACCCCTCCACTTT. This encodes CASSTLGGSYNSPLHF.

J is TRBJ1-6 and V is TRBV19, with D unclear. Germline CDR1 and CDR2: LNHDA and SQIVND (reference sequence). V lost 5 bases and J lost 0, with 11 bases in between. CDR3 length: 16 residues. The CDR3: CASSQRASSYNSPLHF. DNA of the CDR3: TGTGCCAGTAGTCAAAGGGCGAGCTCCTATAATTCACCCCTCCACTTT.

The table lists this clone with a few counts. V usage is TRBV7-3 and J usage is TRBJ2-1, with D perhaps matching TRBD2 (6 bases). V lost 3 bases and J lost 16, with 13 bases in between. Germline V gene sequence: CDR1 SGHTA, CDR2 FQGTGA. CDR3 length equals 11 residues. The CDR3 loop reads CASSLGTETFF. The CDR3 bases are TGTGCCAGCAGCTTGGGGACTGAAACATTCTTC.

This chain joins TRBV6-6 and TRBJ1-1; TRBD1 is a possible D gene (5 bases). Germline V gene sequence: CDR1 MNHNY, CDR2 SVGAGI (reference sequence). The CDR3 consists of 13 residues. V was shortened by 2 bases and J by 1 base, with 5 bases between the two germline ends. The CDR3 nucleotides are TGTGCCAGCAGTTACGGGGGGAACACTGAAGCTTTCTTT. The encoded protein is CASSYGGNTEAFF.

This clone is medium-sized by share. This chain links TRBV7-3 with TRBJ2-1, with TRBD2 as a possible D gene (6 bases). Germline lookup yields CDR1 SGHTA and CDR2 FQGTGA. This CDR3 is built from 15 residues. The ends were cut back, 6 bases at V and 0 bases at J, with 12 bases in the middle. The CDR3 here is CASSQGTFSYNEQFF. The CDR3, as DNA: TGTGCCAGCAGTCAAGGGACTTTCTCCTACAATGAGCAGTTCTTC.

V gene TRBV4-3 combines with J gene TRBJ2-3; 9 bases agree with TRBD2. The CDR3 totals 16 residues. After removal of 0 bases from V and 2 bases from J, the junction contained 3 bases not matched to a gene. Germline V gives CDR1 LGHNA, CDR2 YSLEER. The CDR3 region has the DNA TGCGCCAGCAGCCAAGACAGCGGGGGGCCCACAGATACGCAGTATTTT. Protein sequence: CASSQDSGGPTDTQYF.

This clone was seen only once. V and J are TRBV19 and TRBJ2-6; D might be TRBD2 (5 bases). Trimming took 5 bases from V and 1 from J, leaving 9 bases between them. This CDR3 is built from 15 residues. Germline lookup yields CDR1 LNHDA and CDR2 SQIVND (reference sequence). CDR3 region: CASSSRDSGANVLTF. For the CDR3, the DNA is TGTGCCAGTAGTTCTCGGGATTCTGGGGCCAACGTCCTGACTTTC.

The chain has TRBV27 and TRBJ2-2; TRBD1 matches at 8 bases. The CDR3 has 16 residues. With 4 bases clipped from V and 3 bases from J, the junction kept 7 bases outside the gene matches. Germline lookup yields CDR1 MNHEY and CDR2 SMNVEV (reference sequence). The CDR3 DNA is TGTGCCAGCAGTTCCCCCGGGACAGGTGACACCGGGGAGCTGTTTTTT. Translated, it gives CASSSPGTGDTGELFF.

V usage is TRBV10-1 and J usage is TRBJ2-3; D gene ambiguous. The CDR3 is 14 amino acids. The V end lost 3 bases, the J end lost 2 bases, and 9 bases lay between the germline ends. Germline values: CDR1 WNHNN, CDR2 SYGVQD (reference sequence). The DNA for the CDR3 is TGCGCCAGCAGTGATAACTCCCTCACAGATACGCAGTATTTT. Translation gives CASSDNSLTDTQYF.

The CDR3 spells CASSKETGAYEQYF. Here the CDR3 DNA reads TGTGCCAGCAGTAAAGAGACAGGGGCGTACGAGCAGTACTTC. The chain combines TRBV25-1 with TRBJ2-7; 8 nucleotides match TRBD1. With 5 bases clipped from V and 4 bases from J, the junction kept 7 bases outside the gene matches. This CDR3 contains 14 residues. Germline loops: CDR1 MGHDK, CDR2 SYGVNS.

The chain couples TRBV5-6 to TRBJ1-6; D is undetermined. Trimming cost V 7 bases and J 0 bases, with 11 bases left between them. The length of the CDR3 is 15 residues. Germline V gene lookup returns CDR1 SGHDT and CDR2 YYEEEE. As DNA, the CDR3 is TGTGCCAGCTGTCAGCTCAGCTCCTATAATTCACCCCTCCACTTT. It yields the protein CASCQLSSYNSPLHF.

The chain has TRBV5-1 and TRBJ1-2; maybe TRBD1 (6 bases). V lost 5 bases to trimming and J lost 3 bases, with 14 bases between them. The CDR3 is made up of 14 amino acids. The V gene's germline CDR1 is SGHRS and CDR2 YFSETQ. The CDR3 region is CASSPSRGDYGYTF. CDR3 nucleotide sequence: TGCGCCAGCAGTCCATCAAGGGGGGACTATGGCTACACCTTC.

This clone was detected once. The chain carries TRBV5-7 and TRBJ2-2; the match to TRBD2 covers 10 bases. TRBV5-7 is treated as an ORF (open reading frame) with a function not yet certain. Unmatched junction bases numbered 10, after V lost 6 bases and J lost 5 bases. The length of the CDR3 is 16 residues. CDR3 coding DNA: TGTGCCAGCAAACGGCAGGCTAGCGGGGGAACCGGGGAGCTGTTTTTT. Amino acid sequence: CASKRQASGGTGELFF.

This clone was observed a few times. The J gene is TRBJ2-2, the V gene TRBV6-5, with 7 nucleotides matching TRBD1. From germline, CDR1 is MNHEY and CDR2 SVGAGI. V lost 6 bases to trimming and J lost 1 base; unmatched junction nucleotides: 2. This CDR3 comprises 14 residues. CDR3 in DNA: TGTGCCAGCAGGGGGACAGTGAACACCGGGGAGCTGTTTTTT. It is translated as CASRGTVNTGELFF.

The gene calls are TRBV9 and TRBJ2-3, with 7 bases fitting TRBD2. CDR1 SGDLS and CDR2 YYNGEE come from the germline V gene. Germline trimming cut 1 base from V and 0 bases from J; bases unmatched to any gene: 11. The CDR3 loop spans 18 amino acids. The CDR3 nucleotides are TGTGCCAGCAGCGTAACTGGACTAGGTTTTCGGAGCACAGATACGCAGTATTTT. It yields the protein CASSVTGLGFRSTDTQYF.